This T cell receptor (beta chain) emerged from a study of blood T cell repertoires in COVID-19. Study background: Specimens from acute and convalescent COVID-19 originated in the United States, Italy and Spain. T cells, B-cell-depleted T cells, or PBMCs supplied cDNA or gDNA.

Produced via immunoSEQ multiplex PCR; TCRdb's table is partial and in-frame only. The table shows 130,000 to 150,000 clones, with about four fifths occurring only once. The V segment lost 5 bases and the J segment 2 bases; nucleotides outside the gene matches: 6. CDR3 size: 15 residues. The germline V gene encodes CDR1 SEHNR and CDR2 FQNEAQ (reference sequence). This TCR was sampled from a human donor with acute or convalescent COVID-19. The donor label of this sample is uncertain. Sample: peripheral blood. The chain is built from TRBV7-9 and TRBJ2-7, with 10 nucleotides matching TRBD1. The CDR3 bases are TGTGCCAGCAGCCTTTCTGGGACAGGGGCCTACGAGCAGTACTTC. Protein sequence: CASSLSGTGAYEQYF.